Below are 31 T cell receptor beta chains sequenced from a single sample in a study of blood T cell repertoires in COVID-19. The method was immunoSEQ multiplex PCR; TCRdb's version includes in-frame clones alone and lacks a portion of them. The data hold about 200,000 clones, with around 90% observed a single time. Input material: peripheral blood. These receptor sequences come from a man aged 50-60 years with acute or convalescent COVID-19.

The chain uses TRBV6-5 and TRBJ1-3; D gene uncertain. Trimming took 6 bases from V and 0 from J, leaving 12 bases between them. Germline V CDR1 and CDR2: MNHEY, SVGAGI. The CDR3 covers 15 residues. CDR3 DNA sequence: TGTGCCAGCAGCCCAGGCCCGAGCTCTGGAAACACCATATATTTT. Amino acid sequence: CASSPGPSSGNTIYF.

The V and J genes are TRBV4-1 and TRBJ1-5; D is unclear. V dropped 4 bases and J dropped 5 bases, with 9 bases sitting between them. CDR1 is MGHRA and CDR2 is YSYEKL in the germline V gene. This CDR3 contains 13 residues. The chain's CDR3 is CASSLARDQPQHF. The CDR3 nucleotides are TGCGCCAGCAGCCTCGCCCGGGATCAGCCCCAGCATTTT.

This chain links TRBV11-2 with TRBJ2-2; 7 bases are a match to TRBD1. The junction had 5 bases not matched to a gene; V was cut back by 7 bases and J by 0 bases. The CDR3 extends over 15 amino acids. Germline CDR1 reads SGHAT; CDR2 reads FQNNGV. The CDR3 DNA reads TGTGCCAGCAAATTAACAGGGGCGAACACCGGGGAGCTGTTTTTT. Protein: CASKLTGANTGELFF.

This chain links TRBV29-1 with TRBJ1-2, with 9 bases that match TRBD1. J was trimmed by 5 bases and V by 6 bases; bases with no gene match: 16. The length of the CDR3 is 16 residues. The germline gives CDR1 SQVTM, CDR2 ANQGSEA. In nucleotides, the CDR3 is TGCAGCGTGGAACCTACTTTTAGGACAGGGGTTTATGGCTACACCTTC. This codes for CSVEPTFRTGVYGYTF.

This clone came up once. This sequence joins TRBV9 and TRBJ2-1; the match to TRBD1 covers 7 bases. J gave up 6 bases and V 4 bases, and 7 bases lay outside the gene matches. Germline assignment: CDR1 SGDLS and CDR2 YYNGEE. CDR3 size: 14 residues. The CDR3 sequence is CASSLRGPGNEQFF. CDR3 coding DNA: TGTGCCAGCAGCTTAAGGGGGCCCGGCAATGAGCAGTTCTTC.

The chain links TRBV30 to TRBJ1-3; 11 positions agree with TRBD1. V shed 0 bases and J 3 bases; nucleotides not matched to a gene: 7. Germline V lookup: CDR1 GTSNPN, CDR2 SVGIG (reference sequence). The CDR3 covers 17 residues. CDR3 sequence: CAWSVFGQGASGNTIYF. The DNA of the CDR3 is TGTGCCTGGAGTGTTTTTGGACAGGGGGCAAGTGGAAACACCATATATTTT.

This clone has only one observation. The chain employs TRBV28 and TRBJ1-1, with D possibly TRBD1 on 6 matching bases. The germline V gene encodes CDR1 MDHEN and CDR2 SYDVKM. V lost 3 bases and J 6 bases, leaving 11 bases between the germline ends. This CDR3 comprises 13 residues. CDR3 sequence: CASSFWGGPEAFF. The CDR3 DNA reads TGTGCCAGCAGTTTTTGGGGGGGGCCTGAAGCTTTCTTT.

The CDR3: CAISGQGSDTQYF. Here the CDR3 DNA reads TGTGCCATCAGTGGGCAGGGATCAGATACGCAGTATTTT. The chain is built from TRBV10-3 and TRBJ2-3, with a possible D match to TRBD1 (5 bases). This CDR3 region has 13 residues. Per germline, CDR1 ENHRY and CDR2 SYGVKD. V shed 4 bases and J shed 4 bases, with 9 bases lying between them.

The rearrangement links TRBV5-1 to TRBJ2-2; 7 bases line up with TRBD1. Germline V CDR1 and CDR2: SGHRS, YFSETQ. This CDR3 contains 15 residues. V was pared by 5 bases and J by 0 bases, with 4 bases of the junction left unmatched. This CDR3 is CASSRDSANTGELFF. CDR3 nucleotides: TGCGCCAGCAGTCGGGACAGCGCGAACACCGGGGAGCTGTTTTTT. Supplemented by reference TRBV5-1 and TRBJ2-2, the full variable domain reads KAGVTQTPRYLIKTRGQQVTLSCSPISGHRSVSWYQQTPGQGLQFLFEYFSETQRNKGNFPGRFSGRQFSNSRSEMNVSTLELGDSALYLCASSRDSANTGELFFGEGSRLTVL.

This clone occurred once. The chain couples TRBV5-6 to TRBJ2-2; 10 bases align to TRBD2. CDR3 length: 16 residues. The V gene's germline CDR1 is SGHDT and CDR2 YYEEEE. With 0 bases clipped from V and 5 bases from J, the junction kept 4 bases outside the gene matches. The chain's CDR3 is CASSLAGLALTGELFF. The CDR3 nucleotides read TGTGCCAGCAGCTTGGCGGGACTAGCGCTGACCGGGGAGCTGTTTTTT. The variable domain in full, completed from reference TRBV5-6 and TRBJ2-2, reads DAGVTQSPTHLIKTRGQQVTLRCSPKSGHDTVSWYQQALGQGPQFIFQYYEEEERQRGNFPDRFSGHQFPNYSSELNVNALLLGDSALYLCASSLAGLALTGELFFGEGSRLTVL.

V gene TRBV5-4 combines with J gene TRBJ1-1; a weak D match, TRBD1 (6 bases). The CDR3 consists of 15 residues. Germline V lookup: CDR1 SGHNT, CDR2 YYREEE (reference sequence). The V gene lost 0 bases and the J gene lost 4 bases, with 13 bases spanning the gap. For the CDR3, the DNA is TGTGCCAGCAGCTTGGAGGGGGTCAGGGCCACTGAAGCTTTCTTT. Its translation is CASSLEGVRATEAFF.

The rearrangement joins TRBV20-1 to TRBJ1-2; D not resolved. The CDR3 spans 10 residues. Per the germline V gene, CDR1 is DFQATT and CDR2 is SNEGSKA (reference sequence). Trimming stripped 6 bases from V and 4 bases from J, with 6 bases between. The chain's CDR3 is CSAQSYGYTF. The DNA of the CDR3 is TGCAGTGCGCAGTCCTATGGCTACACCTTC.

The V gene is TRBV29-1, the J gene TRBJ1-4, with 10 bases fitting TRBD1. The CDR3 contains 16 residues. The ends lost 4 bases at V and 7 bases at J; junction bases unmatched: 12. The V gene's germline CDR1 is SQVTM and CDR2 ANQGSEA. CDR3 in amino acids: CSVAYVRQGAGEKLFF. CDR3 nucleotide sequence: TGCAGCGTTGCTTACGTGCGACAGGGGGCTGGTGAAAAACTGTTTTTT. The whole variable domain, remainder taken from reference TRBV29-1 and TRBJ1-4, is SAVISQKPSRDICQRGTSLTIQCQVDSQVTMMFWYRQQPGQSLTLIATANQGSEATYESGFVIDKFPISRPNLTFSTLTVSNMSPEDSSIYLCSVAYVRQGAGEKLFFGSGTQLSVL.

The CDR3 DNA sequence: TGTGCCAGTAGCCTGGGACAGGGAATAGGGGCCAACGTCCTGACTTTC. It is translated as CASSLGQGIGANVLTF. V gene TRBV19 combines with J gene TRBJ2-6; 9 bases match TRBD1. V lost 6 bases and J lost 4; bases outside the gene matches: 7. This CDR3 contains 16 residues. Per the germline V gene, CDR1 is LNHDA and CDR2 is SQIVND (reference sequence). Full variable domain (outside the CDR3, taken from reference TRBV19 and TRBJ2-6): DGGITQSPKYLFRKEGQNVTLSCEQNLNHDAMYWYRQDPGQGLRLIYYSQIVNDFQKGDIAEGYSVSREKKESFPLTVTSAQKNPTAFYLCASSLGQGIGANVLTFGAGSRLTVL.

CDR3 nucleotides: TGTGCCAGCAGTCAAACAGGCTTCTCTGGAAACACCATATATTTT. As protein: CASSQTGFSGNTIYF. The chain is built from TRBV27 and TRBJ1-3, with D possibly TRBD1 on 5 matching bases. Germline CDR1 MNHEY, CDR2 SMNVEV (reference sequence). The CDR3 is made up of 15 amino acids. V shed 5 bases and J shed 0 bases, with 11 bases lying between them.

This chain joins TRBV28 and TRBJ2-2; perhaps TRBD2 as D (6 bases). This CDR3 has 16 residues. V lost 6 bases to trimming and J lost 6 bases, with 20 bases between them. Germline CDR1 is MDHEN and CDR2 is SYDVKM. In DNA, the CDR3 is TGTGCCAGCAGCCAAACTCAGTGGGGGGTGGCCGGGGAGCTGTTTTTT. Translation: CASSQTQWGVAGELFF. The full variable domain, with the rest looked up from reference TRBV28 and TRBJ2-2, is DVKVTQSSRYLVKRTGEKVFLECVQDMDHENMFWYRQDPGLGLRLIYFSYDVKMKEKGDIPEGYSVSREKKERFSLILESASTNQTSMYLCASSQTQWGVAGELFFGEGSRLTVL.

The V gene is TRBV7-2, the J gene TRBJ2-1; 7 positions match TRBD2. V lost 2 bases and J lost 0; bases outside the gene matches: 4. The germline CDR1 and CDR2 sequences are SGHTA and FQGNSA. The CDR3 consists of 16 residues. DNA for the CDR3: TGTGCCAGCAGCTTACGTCCGGGAGGCTCCTACAATGAGCAGTTCTTC. It codes for CASSLRPGGSYNEQFF.

The rearrangement links TRBV6-6 to TRBJ1-6; 9 bases are shared with TRBD1. V trimming: 6 bases; J trimming: 10 bases; junction bases outside the gene matches: 7. Germline lookup yields CDR1 MNHNY and CDR2 SVGAGI (reference sequence). The CDR3 length is 14 residues. This CDR3 reads CASRQGQGGSPLHF. The CDR3 nucleotides are TGTGCCAGCAGACAGGGACAGGGTGGGTCACCCCTCCACTTT.

The V gene is TRBV7-2, the J gene TRBJ1-1; D is unresolved. The ends were cut back, 1 base at V and 0 bases at J, with 9 bases in the middle. This CDR3 region has 15 residues. Germline CDR1 is SGHTA and CDR2 is FQGNSA. The CDR3 loop reads CASSLGTGMNTEAFF. The CDR3 DNA is TGTGCCAGCAGCTTAGGAACGGGTATGAACACTGAAGCTTTCTTT.

This chain joins TRBV24-1 and TRBJ1-6; the D gene is possibly TRBD1 (5 bases). CDR3 length equals 16 residues. V was pared by 4 bases and J by 7 bases, with 16 bases between. CDR1 is KGHDR and CDR2 is SFDVKD in the germline V gene. The CDR3 sequence: CATSEGASGPNSPLHF. CDR3 in DNA: TGTGCCACCAGTGAAGGGGCGTCAGGGCCGAATTCACCCCTCCACTTT.

This clone occurred a few times. This rearrangement joins TRBV9 to TRBJ1-5; D uncertain. The ends were cut back, 4 bases at V and 5 bases at J, with 10 bases in the middle. This CDR3 is built from 13 residues. Germline CDR1 reads SGDLS; CDR2 reads YYNGEE. The CDR3 sequence is CASSPSPDQPQHF. CDR3 DNA: TGTGCCAGCAGCCCGAGTCCGGATCAGCCCCAGCATTTT.

Details on this clone: Other DNA sequences within the sample encode an identical CDR3. The chain employs TRBV9 and TRBJ2-2; weak D call: TRBD2 (6 bases). V was trimmed by 0 bases and J by 1 base, leaving 7 bases between them. Germline V lookup: CDR1 SGDLS, CDR2 YYNGEE. The CDR3 runs to 15 residues. The CDR3 region has the DNA TGTGCCAGCAGCGTAGCGGGGGAGAACACCGGGGAGCTGTTTTTT. Its protein product is CASSVAGENTGELFF.

This clone appeared a few times. The rearrangement uses TRBV5-1 and TRBJ2-2, with TRBD2 matching over 9 bases. V lost 0 bases and J lost 1; bases outside the gene matches: 10. CDR3 length equals 19 residues. The germline V gene encodes CDR1 SGHRS and CDR2 YFSETQ. CDR3 nucleotides: TGCGCCAGCAGCTTGGCTAGCGGGGCCCGTTCCGGGAACACCGGGGAGCTGTTTTTT. It specifies CASSLASGARSGNTGELFF.

Comments on this clone: Its ends do not fully match the called genes, so a read error is possible. The chain recombines TRBV2 with TRBJ2-6; a weak D match, TRBD2 (6 bases). Germline-derived CDR1 and CDR2 are SNHLY and FYNNEI. The CDR3 runs 17 residues. CDR3 sequence: CASSEGAGFAGANVLTF. In nucleotides, the CDR3 is TGTGCCAGCAGCGAAGGGGCGGGGTTCGCTGGGGCCAACGTCCTGACTTTC.

The chain employs TRBV13 and TRBJ2-7; a possible D gene is TRBD2 (6 bases). Germline loops: CDR1 PRHDT, CDR2 FYEKMQ (reference sequence). Between the trimmed V and J ends, which lost 5 bases and 3 bases, there was a span of 20 bases. The CDR3 covers 16 residues. The CDR3 reads CASSPRRGSGIYEQYV. CDR3 bases: TGTGCCAGCAGCCCACGAAGAGGTAGCGGAATCTACGAGCAGTACGTC.

The gene calls are TRBV11-1 and TRBJ2-1; TRBD2 might be the D (7 bases). V shed 5 bases and J shed 4 bases, with 15 bases lying between them. The CDR3 consists of 15 residues. Germline V gene sequence: CDR1 SGHAT, CDR2 FQDESV (reference sequence). The CDR3 loop reads CASSLRGAVYNEQFF. The CDR3 DNA reads TGTGCCAGCAGCCTTCGGGGGGCTGTATACAATGAGCAGTTCTTC.

CDR3 residues: CASSQGGGGTQYF. The DNA for the CDR3 is TGTGCCAGCAGCCAAGGGGGCGGCGGGACCCAGTACTTC. V is TRBV3-1 (or the pseudogene TRBV3-2) and J is TRBJ2-5; D is perhaps TRBD1 (5 bases). The CDR3 spans 13 residues. Germline V gene lookup returns CDR1 LGHDT and CDR2 YNNKEL (reference sequence). Trimming removed 1 base at V and 7 bases at J, with 10 bases between.

This sequence joins TRBV28 and TRBJ1-1, with 9 bases fitting TRBD1. This CDR3 spans 13 amino acids. Germline V gene data show CDR1 as MDHEN and CDR2 as SYDVKM. With V trimmed by 7 bases and J by 5 bases, 5 bases remained unmatched. CDR3 DNA: TGTGCCAGCACCGGGACAGGGTTTACTGAAGCTTTCTTT. This sequence encodes CASTGTGFTEAFF.

The chain is built from TRBV5-1 and TRBJ2-1; 13 bases are shared with TRBD2. The V segment lost 4 bases and the J segment 7 bases; nucleotides outside the gene matches: 5. The CDR3 has 15 residues. The germline V gene has CDR1 SGHRS and CDR2 YFSETQ. The CDR3 region is CASSQGLAGTNEQFF. DNA of the CDR3: TGCGCCAGCAGCCAGGGACTAGCGGGAACTAATGAGCAGTTCTTC. Full variable domain (missing parts from reference TRBV5-1 and TRBJ2-1): KAGVTQTPRYLIKTRGQQVTLSCSPISGHRSVSWYQQTPGQGLQFLFEYFSETQRNKGNFPGRFSGRQFSNSRSEMNVSTLELGDSALYLCASSQGLAGTNEQFFGPGTRLTVL.

This rearrangement joins TRBV19 to TRBJ1-5; D uncertain. CDR1 is LNHDA and CDR2 is SQIVND in the germline V gene (reference sequence). This CDR3 has 16 residues. V lost 5 bases and J 2 bases, leaving 16 bases between the germline ends. This chain's CDR3 is CASSRLTDGGNQPQHF. In DNA, the CDR3 is TGTGCCAGTAGTCGATTGACCGACGGGGGCAATCAGCCCCAGCATTTT.

The rearrangement joins TRBV5-1 to TRBJ2-2; 10 bases align to TRBD2. J was trimmed by 1 base and V by 4 bases; bases with no gene match: 7. Germline V CDR1 and CDR2: SGHRS, YFSETQ. The CDR3 consists of 17 residues. The CDR3 loop reads CASSLRASGRNTGELFF. The DNA of the CDR3 is TGCGCCAGCAGCCTCCGGGCTAGCGGGAGGAACACCGGGGAGCTGTTTTTT. The full variable domain, its missing parts supplied by reference TRBV5-1 and TRBJ2-2, is KAGVTQTPRYLIKTRGQQVTLSCSPISGHRSVSWYQQTPGQGLQFLFEYFSETQRNKGNFPGRFSGRQFSNSRSEMNVSTLELGDSALYLCASSLRASGRNTGELFFGEGSRLTVL.